The 18 T cell receptor beta chains below all came from one sample that was sequenced in a study of cytotoxic CD8 clonotypes in ibrutinib-treated CLL. Repertoires were generated with immunoSEQ multiplex PCR, while TCRdb's copy carries only in-frame clones and drops some. Of some 50,000 clones listed, roughly three fifths were seen once; the top ten hold roughly 21%. The sample in question was PBMCs, obtained after 24 months of ibrutinib treatment. The source is a human donor with chronic lymphocytic leukemia.

The rearrangement joins TRBV5-4 to TRBJ2-3, with D possibly matching TRBD2 (7 bases). The CDR3 spans 15 residues. Trimming pared 2 bases from V and 2 bases from J, leaving 12 bases between. From germline, CDR1 is SGHNT and CDR2 YYREEE (reference sequence). The CDR3 nucleotides read TGTGCCAGCAGCTTCGGCGGGGGCCTCACAGATACGCAGTATTTT. It translates to CASSFGGGLTDTQYF.

The chain has TRBV10-3 and TRBJ2-1; D remains unclear. CDR3 length: 15 residues. The germline V gene has CDR1 ENHRY and CDR2 SYGVKD. V gave up 6 bases and J gave up 7 bases, with 19 bases separating them. CDR3 coding DNA: TGTGCCATCAGCCCACTTAGAGCCTCCGGGAATGAGCAGTTCTTC. Translation: CAISPLRASGNEQFF.

The chain has TRBV11-2 and TRBJ2-5; 7 bases are shared with TRBD1. Looked up from germline, CDR1 is SGHAT and CDR2 is FQNNGV. V shed 5 bases, J shed 1 base, and the junction held 7 bases outside the gene matches. The CDR3 covers 15 residues. The DNA of the CDR3 is TGTGCCAGCAGCCCGGCGGCAGGGGGCCAAGAGACCCAGTACTTC. Protein product: CASSPAAGGQETQYF.

V is TRBV4-2 and J is TRBJ2-3; 12 bases agree with TRBD2. The J segment lost 3 bases and the V segment lost 0 bases, leaving 16 bases of the junction unmatched. The length of the CDR3 is 21 residues. The germline V gene has CDR1 LGHNA and CDR2 YNFKEQ. The CDR3 here is CASSQESIVRGLAGSTDTQYF. CDR3 nucleotide sequence: TGTGCCAGCAGCCAAGAATCTATTGTACGGGGACTAGCGGGTAGTACAGATACGCAGTATTTT.

This clone was picked up one time. J is TRBJ1-2 and V is TRBV2; D remains ambiguous. This CDR3 region has 13 residues. Germline-derived CDR1 and CDR2 are SNHLY and FYNNEI. Trimming shortened V by 4 bases and J by 7 bases, and 13 bases separated the two germline ends. CDR3 bases: TGTGCCAGCAGTGCGGGTCCGTTTGCTGGCTACACCTTC. Translating gives CASSAGPFAGYTF. Filled out from reference TRBV2 and TRBJ1-2, the complete variable domain reads EPEVTQTPSHQVTQMGQEVILRCVPISNHLYFYWYRQILGQKVEFLVSFYNNEISEKSEIFDDQFSVERPDGSNFTLKIRSTKLEDSAMYFCASSAGPFAGYTFGSGTRLTVV.

The chain joins TRBV6-6 to TRBJ1-3; no clear D. Trimming shortened V by 2 bases and J by 0 bases, and 8 bases separated the two germline ends. CDR3 length: 15 residues. Germline V gene sequence: CDR1 MNHNY, CDR2 SVGAGI (reference sequence). CDR3 in amino acids: CASSYAHLSGNTIYF. The CDR3 DNA sequence: TGTGCCAGCAGTTACGCGCACCTCTCTGGAAACACCATATATTTT.

The chain joins TRBV7-2 to TRBJ2-1; no clear D. V was pared by 5 bases and J by 3 bases, with 5 bases between. From germline, CDR1 is SGHTA and CDR2 FQGNSA. The CDR3 extends over 12 amino acids. The DNA of the CDR3 is TGTGCCAGCAGCCCTAACTACAATGAGCAGTTCTTC. Translated, it gives CASSPNYNEQFF.

This clone was picked up a small number of times. The chain is built from TRBV4-2 and TRBJ2-1, with D tentatively TRBD1 (6 bases). The germline V and J ends were trimmed by 4 bases and 2 bases, with 30 bases remaining between them. Germline V gene data show CDR1 as LGHNA and CDR2 as YNFKEQ. The CDR3 spans 21 residues. CDR3 residues: CASSPLHPGTQNRGTYNEQFF. The CDR3 DNA follows: TGTGCCAGCAGCCCACTTCACCCCGGGACACAAAATAGGGGAACCTACAATGAGCAGTTCTTC.

The genes are TRBV6-5 and TRBJ1-1, with D perhaps TRBD1 (6 bases). Germline CDR1 is MNHEY and CDR2 is SVGAGI. The V and J ends lost 4 bases and 10 bases respectively, with 13 bases between them. The CDR3 runs to 12 residues. CDR3 sequence: CASSFLGTRAFF. CDR3 nucleotides: TGTGCCAGCAGTTTCCTCGGGACACGAGCTTTCTTT.

The chain carries TRBV5-5 and TRBJ2-6; the D gene is possibly TRBD1 (5 bases). CDR3 length: 16 amino acids. Looked up from germline, CDR1 is SGHKS and CDR2 is YYEKEE (reference sequence). V lost 8 bases and J 2 bases, leaving 17 bases between the germline ends. The CDR3 is CASGAGKRAGANVLTF. The CDR3 bases are TGTGCCAGTGGGGCAGGCAAAAGGGCTGGGGCCAACGTCCTGACTTTC. The full variable domain, in which reference TRBV5-5 and TRBJ2-6 provide the parts outside the CDR3, is DAGVTQSPTHLIKTRGQQVTLRCSPISGHKSVSWYQQVLGQGPQFIFQYYEKEERGRGNFPDRFSARQFPNYSSELNVNALLLGDSALYLCASGAGKRAGANVLTFGAGSRLTVL.

The gene calls are TRBV5-1 and TRBJ1-1; a possible D gene is TRBD1 (6 bases). The CDR3 is 13 residues long. Germline values: CDR1 SGHRS, CDR2 YFSETQ. V lost 1 base and J 5 bases, leaving 9 bases between the germline ends. CDR3 amino acids: CASSLSRGTEAFF. The CDR3 region has the DNA TGCGCCAGCAGCTTGAGCAGGGGAACTGAAGCTTTCTTT. Full variable domain (outside the CDR3, taken from reference TRBV5-1 and TRBJ1-1): KAGVTQTPRYLIKTRGQQVTLSCSPISGHRSVSWYQQTPGQGLQFLFEYFSETQRNKGNFPGRFSGRQFSNSRSEMNVSTLELGDSALYLCASSLSRGTEAFFGQGTRLTVV.

V gene TRBV6-6 combines with J gene TRBJ2-2; 7 nucleotides match TRBD1. This CDR3 has 14 residues. Germline trimming cut 10 bases from V and 2 bases from J; bases unmatched to any gene: 7. CDR1 and CDR2 (germline): MNHNY, SVGAGI (reference sequence). The CDR3 is CATLRDSNTGELFF. DNA of the CDR3: TGTGCCACCCTCCGGGACAGTAACACCGGGGAGCTGTTTTTT.

The J gene is TRBJ2-1, the V gene TRBV7-9; D possibly corresponds to TRBD1 (5 bases). Trimming took 1 base from V and 5 from J, leaving 9 bases between them. Germline CDR1 SEHNR, CDR2 FQNEAQ (reference sequence). The CDR3 spans 14 residues. This CDR3 reads CASSLGQKNNEQFF. As DNA, the CDR3 is TGTGCCAGCAGCTTAGGACAGAAAAACAATGAGCAGTTCTTC.

This clone has more than one count but fewer than ten. The chain couples TRBV30 to TRBJ2-1; 7 nucleotides line up with TRBD2. Losses at the gene ends were 5 bases for V and 8 bases for J; bases not matched to a gene: 6. The length of the CDR3 is 12 residues. CDR1 is GTSNPN and CDR2 is SVGIG in the germline V gene (reference sequence). In nucleotides, the CDR3 is TGTGCCTGGGGCGGGAGCATCTATGAGCAGTTCTTC. Translated: CAWGGSIYEQFF.

This clone was detected ten times or more. The DNA for the CDR3 is TGTGCCAGCAGTACATCACCCCCGGAGACCCAGTACTTC. It translates to CASSTSPPETQYF. This chain uses TRBV7-8 with TRBJ2-5, with no clear D. CDR1 and CDR2 (germline): SGHVS, FQNEAQ. The CDR3 length is 13 residues. V was cut by 6 bases and J by 5 bases, with 13 bases left in between.

The rearrangement joins TRBV13 to TRBJ1-1; D is unresolved. V was clipped by 5 bases and J by 7 bases, with 11 bases between them. The CDR3 totals 12 residues. The germline CDR1 and CDR2 sequences are PRHDT and FYEKMQ (reference sequence). The CDR3: CASSHDKGEAFF. The CDR3 DNA is TGTGCCAGCAGCCACGACAAGGGTGAAGCTTTCTTT.

This rearrangement joins TRBV6-1 to TRBJ1-2; 8 bases are a match to TRBD1. The V gene end was trimmed by 1 base and the J gene end by 8 bases; junction bases not matched to a gene: 9. The CDR3 sequence is 15 residues long. The germline V gene has CDR1 MNHNS and CDR2 SASEGT. CDR3 residues: CASSEVGQGGYGYTF. Here the CDR3 DNA reads TGTGCCAGCAGTGAAGTTGGACAGGGAGGGTACGGCTACACCTTC.

This clone appeared many times. The gene calls are TRBV18 and TRBJ2-7; TRBD1 agrees at 11 bases. The CDR3 spans 15 residues. V trimming: 2 bases; J trimming: 4 bases; junction bases outside the gene matches: 4. Germline V lookup: CDR1 KGHSH, CDR2 LQKENI. CDR3 coding DNA: TGTGCCAGCTCACCATTTGGACAGGGGGCGTACGAGCAGTACTTC. Protein: CASSPFGQGAYEQYF.